Listed below are T cell receptor beta chains from one sample, sequenced in a study of shared clonotypes between healthy human individuals. Some clones are missing from TCRdb's copy, which holds only in-frame ones; the method was immunoSEQ multiplex PCR. The profile covers about 1 million clones, with 65% to 80% appearing a single time and about 1.5% taken by the ten largest. The source material was memory CD4+ T cells sorted from blood. The receptors here all came from a young man in good health. Both conserved end residues are part of each CDR3. The order of the fields is V gene, J gene, D gene, clone size, CDR3 DNA, CDR3 protein. The D gene is left open where the match is weak. Part of the rows lack a size; the others show once, few, many or a class for expanded clones.

>TRBV9|TRBJ2-7|-|-
TGTGCCAGCAGCTCCTCGGCGGGAACCTACGAGCAGTACTTC
CASSSSAGTYEQYF
>TRBV11-2|TRBJ2-6|-|-
TGTGCCAGCAGCTTACCCTGGACTGCTGGGGCCAACGTCCTGACTTTC
CASSLPWTAGANVLTF
>TRBV19|TRBJ2-5|TRBD2|-
TGTGCCAGTAGCACCGGGACTAGCGAGACCCAGTACTTC
CASSTGTSETQYF
>TRBV30|TRBJ2-3|TRBD2|-
TGTGCCTGGAAACCTAGCGGGAGGGCCTTAGATACGCAGTATTTT
CAWKPSGRALDTQYF
>TRBV9|TRBJ2-7|TRBD1|-
TGTGCCAGCAGCGCAGGGACAGGGAGATACGAGCAGTACTTC
CASSAGTGRYEQYF
>TRBV19|TRBJ2-7|-|-
TGTGCCAGTAGTCGGTCCTGGGGCATTTCCGAGCAGTACTTC
CASSRSWGISEQYF
>TRBV5-6|TRBJ1-2|TRBD1|-
TGTGCCAGCAGCTTGGTTGTACAGGGGTCCGCTGGCTACACCTTC
CASSLVVQGSAGYTF
>TRBV28|TRBJ1-5|-|-
TGTGCCAGCAGTGTCGGCGGACAGCCCCAGCATTTT
CASSVGGQPQHF
>TRBV7-9|TRBJ2-5|TRBD1|once
TGTGCCAGCAGCCCAACAGGGGACGGGTGGGAGACCCAGTACTTC
CASSPTGDGWETQYF
>TRBV2|TRBJ2-7|-|-
TGTGCCAGCAGTGTACTGTCTAGTGGTGGGAGCGAGCAGTACTTC
CASSVLSSGGSEQYF
>TRBV6-5|TRBJ1-1|-|-
TGTGCCAGCAGTTACCGGGACACTAACACTGAAGCTTTCTTT
CASSYRDTNTEAFF
>TRBV10-3|TRBJ2-3|-|-
TGTGCCATCAGTGAGTCAAAAACAGGGTCCGCCGGAGGGACAGATACGCAGTATTTT
CAISESKTGSAGGTDTQYF
>TRBV6-5|TRBJ2-2|-|-
TGTGCCAGCAACGCCCCCACCGGGGAGCTGTTTTTT
CASNAPTGELFF
>TRBV27|TRBJ2-1|-|-
TGTGCCAGCAGGCGGGACGTTTCCTACAATGAGCAGTTCTTC
CASRRDVSYNEQFF
>TRBV27|TRBJ1-6|-|-
TGTGCCAGCAGAAAATTCCGGGGGTATAATTCACCCCTCCACTTT
CASRKFRGYNSPLHF
>TRBV19|TRBJ2-7|TRBD1|-
TGTGCCAGTAGTACCCTCGGGACAGGGGCCGAGCAGTACTTC
CASSTLGTGAEQYF
>TRBV29-1|TRBJ1-1|-|-
TGCAGCGCTGAGGGGGGAGCGAACACTGAAGCTTTCTTT
CSAEGGANTEAFF
>TRBV2|TRBJ2-4|-|-
TGTGCCAGCAGTGAGGTAGTCGGAGCCAAAAACATTCAGTACTTC
CASSEVVGAKNIQYF
>TRBV14|TRBJ2-1|-|-
TGTGCCAGCAGCCAAGGTCAAGGCCCCCAGAGGTACAATGAGCAGTTCTTC
CASSQGQGPQRYNEQFF
>TRBV7-2|TRBJ1-1|TRBD1|-
TGTGCCAGCAGCTCGGACAGGTGGAACACTGAAGCTTTCTTT
CASSSDRWNTEAFF
>TRBV5-4|TRBJ2-2|-|-
TGTGCCAGCAGCTTGGCGGCGGGTGAGAACACCGGGGAGCTGTTTTTT
CASSLAAGENTGELFF
>TRBV18|TRBJ2-1|-|-
TGTGCCAGCTCACCACCGGTACAGGACAATGAGCAGTTCTTC
CASSPPVQDNEQFF
>TRBV10-3|TRBJ2-1|-|-
TGTGCCATCAGTGAGTCTTTGGGGGGCGCCTACAATGAGCAGTTCTTC
CAISESLGGAYNEQFF
>TRBV6-6|TRBJ2-5|TRBD1|-
TGTGCCAGCAGCACGGACAGGGAGACCCAGTACTTC
CASSTDRETQYF
>TRBV11-3|TRBJ2-2|TRBD1|-
TGTGCCAGCAGCTACAGGGGGAAGGACACCGGGGAGCTGTTTTTT
CASSYRGKDTGELFF
>TRBV7-8|TRBJ2-7|TRBD1|-
TGTGCCAGCAGCTCCGCCGGACAGGGAACCTACGAGCAGTACTTC
CASSSAGQGTYEQYF
>TRBV19|TRBJ1-3|TRBD1|few
TGTGCCAGTAGATCGGGGACAGTTTTCTCTGGAAACACCATATATTTT
CASRSGTVFSGNTIYF
>TRBV4-2|TRBJ2-5|TRBD2|-
TGTGCCAGCAGCCACCTCTTAGCGGGAACCCAAGAGACCCAGTACTTC
CASSHLLAGTQETQYF
>TRBV5-1|TRBJ2-1|TRBD2|-
TGCGCCAGCAGCCACACTAGCGGAGGCTACAATGAGCAGTTCTTC
CASSHTSGGYNEQFF
>TRBV2|TRBJ1-2|TRBD1|-
TGTGCCAGCAGTTGGGACAGGGGATCTAACTATGGCTACACCTTC
CASSWDRGSNYGYTF
>TRBV6-5|TRBJ1-2|TRBD1|-
TGTGCCAGCAGCCCCAGGGGGTCATATGGCTACACCTTC
CASSPRGSYGYTF
>TRBV5-1|TRBJ2-1|-|once
TGCGCCAGCAGCTTGGGACTAGACCCATACAATGAGCAGTTCTTC
CASSLGLDPYNEQFF
>TRBV29-1|TRBJ1-1|-|few
TGCAGCGTTGCGTACACTGAAGCTTTCTTT
CSVAYTEAFF
>TRBV11-1|TRBJ1-6|-|once
TGTGCCAGCAGCAACGAAAAAGGGGGGGCGCCCCTCCACTTT
CASSNEKGGAPLHF
>TRBV6-1|TRBJ2-4|TRBD2|-
TGTGCCAGCAGTGAAGCGCTTCGAGGAGCGGGGGTAGCCAAAAACATTCAGTACTTC
CASSEALRGAGVAKNIQYF
>TRBV7-2|TRBJ1-1|-|-
TGTGCCAGCAGCTTGCCCGAGGGACGGCAGAACACTGAAGCTTTCTTT
CASSLPEGRQNTEAFF
>TRBV28|TRBJ2-7|-|many
TGTGCCAGCAGTTTAAATCCCTACGAGCAGTACTTC
CASSLNPYEQYF
>TRBV2|TRBJ2-5|-|-
TGTGCCAGCAGGGACGAGGTAGGACTTCGGGGCCAAGAGACCCAGTACTTC
CASRDEVGLRGQETQYF
>TRBV30|TRBJ1-1|-|-
TGTGCCTGGAGACAGGAAAACACTGAAGCTTTCTTT
CAWRQENTEAFF
>TRBV5-1|TRBJ1-4|TRBD1|-
TGCGCCAGCAGCTTGGGACAGGGGAGGACTAATGAAAAACTGTTTTTT
CASSLGQGRTNEKLFF
>TRBV19|TRBJ2-3|-|-
TGTGCCAGTAGTATTGCTGGCGGGCTGTGGACAGATACGCAGTATTTT
CASSIAGGLWTDTQYF
>TRBV18|TRBJ1-1|-|-
TGTGCCAGCTCACCAAAGGATTCAAACACTGAAGCTTTCTTT
CASSPKDSNTEAFF
>TRBV19|TRBJ2-7|TRBD1|-
TGTGCCAGTAGTAATACAGGGGGGTCGACTTACGAGCAGTACTTC
CASSNTGGSTYEQYF
>TRBV11-3|TRBJ2-7|TRBD2|-
TGTGCCAGCAGCTTACCCAGCGGGGGGTTATACGAGCAGTACTTC
CASSLPSGGLYEQYF
>TRBV11-2|TRBJ1-4|-|-
TGTGCCAGCAGCTTAGCTACAGGTTATGAAAAACTGTTTTTT
CASSLATGYEKLFF
>TRBV27|TRBJ1-6|-|-
TGTGCCAGCAGCCGTAATCGCGCGTATAATTCACCCCTCCACTTT
CASSRNRAYNSPLHF